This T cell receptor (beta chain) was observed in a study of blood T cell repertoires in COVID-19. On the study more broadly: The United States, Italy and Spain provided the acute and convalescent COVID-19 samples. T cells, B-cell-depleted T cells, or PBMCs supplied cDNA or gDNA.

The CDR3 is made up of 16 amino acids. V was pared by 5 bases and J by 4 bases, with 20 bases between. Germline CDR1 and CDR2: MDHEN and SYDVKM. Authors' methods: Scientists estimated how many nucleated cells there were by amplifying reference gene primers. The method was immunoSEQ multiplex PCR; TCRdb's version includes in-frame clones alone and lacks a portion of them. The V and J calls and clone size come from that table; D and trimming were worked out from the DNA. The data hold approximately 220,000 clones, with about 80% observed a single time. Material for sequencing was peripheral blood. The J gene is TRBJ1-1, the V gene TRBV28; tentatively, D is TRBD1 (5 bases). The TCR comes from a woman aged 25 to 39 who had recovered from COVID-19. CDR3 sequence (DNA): TGTGCCAGCAGTATTCTTGAGTTGGGGGGGGTCACTGAAGCTTTCTTT. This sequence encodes CASSILELGGVTEAFF.